This T cell receptor beta chain appears in the sequencing data of a study of early T cells in non-severe SARS-CoV-2 infection. This clonotype was recorded at least ten times. Its matching antigen is unknown. Study-level results: The VDJdb matching leaned toward anti-spike CD8 responses and overlooked private and CD4 specificities.

V was shortened by 6 bases and J by 9 bases, with 9 bases between the two germline ends. The CDR3 runs to 12 residues. Per germline, CDR1 MNHEY and CDR2 SMNVEV (reference sequence). Attached unique molecular identifiers marked individual cDNA molecules. TCRdb fed the 5' RACE reads into MiXCR, producing one record per CDR3 protein. The sample consists of about 70,000 distinct CDR3 sequences, approximately 10% of them appearing once. The sequenced sample consisted of whole blood. The sequence derives from an adult who was a healthcare worker with PCR-confirmed SARS-CoV-2 infection or an uninfected control (not recorded which). V gene TRBV27 combines with J gene TRBJ1-6, with unresolved D. This chain's CDR3 is CASRGGASPLHF. The CDR3 nucleotides are TGTGCCAGCAGGGGAGGAGCTTCACCCCTCCACTTT.